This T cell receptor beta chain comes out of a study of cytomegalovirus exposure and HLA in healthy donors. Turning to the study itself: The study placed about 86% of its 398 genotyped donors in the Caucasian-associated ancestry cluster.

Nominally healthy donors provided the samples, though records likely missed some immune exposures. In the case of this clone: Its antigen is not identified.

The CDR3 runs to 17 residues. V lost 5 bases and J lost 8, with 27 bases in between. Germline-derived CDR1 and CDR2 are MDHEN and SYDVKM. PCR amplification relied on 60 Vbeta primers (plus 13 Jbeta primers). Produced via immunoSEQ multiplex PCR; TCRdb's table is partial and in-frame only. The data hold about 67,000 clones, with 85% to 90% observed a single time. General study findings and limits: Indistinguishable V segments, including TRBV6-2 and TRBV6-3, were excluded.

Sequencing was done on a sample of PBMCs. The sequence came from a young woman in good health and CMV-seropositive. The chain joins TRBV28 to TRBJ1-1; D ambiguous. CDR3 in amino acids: CASSLIIPYAGSGEAFF. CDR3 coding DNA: TGTGCCAGCAGTCTTATAATCCCATACGCGGGTTCAGGAGAAGCTTTCTTT.